The rows below give T cell receptor beta chains drawn from one sample of a study of CD8 T cells in ankylosing spondylitis. TCRdb re-derived calls from the 5' RACE reads in MiXCR, one entry per CDR3 protein. The profile covers 50,000 or so distinct CDR3 sequences, with 6.5% to 8% appearing a single time and 7.5% to 10% taken by the ten largest. What was sequenced was blood, either unsorted or a sorted T cell fraction (not recorded which). The receptors shown here come from a female donor with ankylosing spondylitis or in good health (not recorded which). Each CDR3 is given with its conserved first and last residue. A D gene is named only where the DNA matches it firmly. Not every row has a clone size; where given, it reads once, few, many or a size class.

CDR3aa,CDR3nt,j_gene,abundance,len,v_gene,d_gene
CSARERYTDTQYF,TGCAGTGCTAGAGAGCGATACACAGATACGCAGTATTTT,TRBJ2-3,many,13,TRBV20-1,NA
CASSLDRVRTDTQYF,TGCGCCAGCAGCCTAGACAGGGTCCGCACAGATACGCAGTATTTT,TRBJ2-3,many,15,TRBV5-1,TRBD1
CSVEWGADTQYF,TGCAGCGTTGAATGGGGCGCAGATACGCAGTATTTT,TRBJ2-3,many,12,TRBV29-1,NA
CASSEWGLSGSGNTIYF,TGTGCCAGCAGTGAATGGGGCCTGTCAGGGAGCGGAAACACCATATATTTT,TRBJ1-3,many,17,TRBV25-1,NA
CASSPLFGHLNTGELFF,TGTGCCAGCAGCCCGCTTTTCGGACACCTAAACACCGGGGAGCTGTTTTTT,TRBJ2-2,few,17,TRBV7-2,NA
CASSLLLGFEDEQYF,TGTGCCAGCAGCTTACTGTTGGGATTCGAGGACGAGCAGTACTTC,TRBJ2-7,few,15,TRBV7-9,NA
CASSFYGGGRLRHNEQFF,TGTGCCAGCAGTTTTTATGGCGGGGGACGGCTAAGACACAATGAGCAGTTCTTC,TRBJ2-1,many,18,TRBV28,TRBD2
CASSGDSQNTEAFF,TGTGCCAGCAGCGGGGACAGCCAGAACACTGAAGCTTTCTTT,TRBJ1-1,many,14,TRBV2,TRBD1
CASSQGQGDGYTF,TGTGCCAGCAGCCAGGGACAGGGGGATGGCTACACCTTC,TRBJ1-2,NA,13,TRBV7-9,TRBD1
CASSLADRVGETQYF,TGCGCCAGCAGCTTGGCCGACAGGGTGGGAGAGACCCAGTACTTC,TRBJ2-5,many,15,TRBV5-1,TRBD1
CASSQDGTGRSDTQYF,TGCGCCAGCAGCCAAGACGGGACAGGGCGATCTGATACGCAGTATTTT,TRBJ2-3,many,16,TRBV4-1,TRBD1